This is a list of T cell receptor beta chains from one sample in a study of blood T cell repertoires in COVID-19. Profiling relied on immunoSEQ multiplex PCR, and the TCRdb table lists in-frame clones only, not all of them. This table has around 250,000 clones, 84% appearing once. Sequenced sample: peripheral blood. The origin of the receptors is a woman in her thirties or forties who had recovered from COVID-19. Each CDR3 is given with its conserved first and last residue. The D gene is left open where the match is weak. Rows may omit the clone size; those that give it use once, few, many or a size class.

cdr3_nt: TGCAGCGTTGCCAGGGGGCACGATCAGCCCCAGCATTTT; cdr3_aa: CSVARGHDQPQHF; d_call: TRBD1; v_call: TRBV29-1; j_call: TRBJ1-5; clone_size: few
cdr3_nt: TGTGCCAACCAGGACAGACGGGGCGGTTCACCCCTCCACTTT; cdr3_aa: CANQDRRGGSPLHF; d_call: -; v_call: TRBV28; j_call: TRBJ1-6; clone_size: -
cdr3_nt: TGTGCCAGCAGTTTATGGGGCAGGGGAACCCAAGATACGCAGTATTTT; cdr3_aa: CASSLWGRGTQDTQYF; d_call: -; v_call: TRBV28; j_call: TRBJ2-3; clone_size: -
cdr3_nt: TGTGCCAGCAGCTTGCCTGGGGCGATCCAAGAGACCCAGTACTTC; cdr3_aa: CASSLPGAIQETQYF; d_call: -; v_call: TRBV5-8; j_call: TRBJ2-5; clone_size: -
cdr3_nt: TGTGCCAGCAGCTCACCCAGGGGGCTCGACACTGAAGCTTTCTTT; cdr3_aa: CASSSPRGLDTEAFF; d_call: TRBD1; v_call: TRBV11-3; j_call: TRBJ1-1; clone_size: -
cdr3_nt: TGTGCCACCAGCAGAGGTCTAGCGGACCAAGAGACCCAGTACTTC; cdr3_aa: CATSRGLADQETQYF; d_call: TRBD2; v_call: TRBV15; j_call: TRBJ2-5; clone_size: -
cdr3_nt: TGTGCCAGCAGCCAAGCGGTTAGCAGGGTCGGTGGCTACACCTTC; cdr3_aa: CASSQAVSRVGGYTF; d_call: -; v_call: TRBV14; j_call: TRBJ1-2; clone_size: -
cdr3_nt: TGTGCCAGCGCCGACAGGGTAGGTCAGCCCCAGCATTTT; cdr3_aa: CASADRVGQPQHF; d_call: TRBD1; v_call: TRBV7-9; j_call: TRBJ1-5; clone_size: -
cdr3_nt: TGCGCCAGCAGTTTCGCTGGCGGGGGTGAGGACCGGGAGCTGTTTTTT; cdr3_aa: CASSFAGGGEDRELFF; d_call: TRBD2; v_call: TRBV5-1; j_call: TRBJ2-2; clone_size: -
cdr3_nt: TGTGCCAGCAGTTCTGTCGAGGTGAACACTGAAGCTTTCTTT; cdr3_aa: CASSSVEVNTEAFF; d_call: -; v_call: TRBV27; j_call: TRBJ1-1; clone_size: once
cdr3_nt: TGTGCCAGCAGTTTAGTAGGGGATGGCTACGAGCAGTACTTC; cdr3_aa: CASSLVGDGYEQYF; d_call: -; v_call: TRBV28; j_call: TRBJ2-7; clone_size: -
cdr3_nt: TGTGCCTGGGAAACGACAGGGAGCTCCTACGAGCAGTACTTC; cdr3_aa: CAWETTGSSYEQYF; d_call: TRBD1; v_call: TRBV30; j_call: TRBJ2-7; clone_size: -
cdr3_nt: TGCGCCAGCAGCCAACCGGGACAGGGGGGTGAAAAACTGTTTTTT; cdr3_aa: CASSQPGQGGEKLFF; d_call: TRBD1; v_call: TRBV4-1; j_call: TRBJ1-4; clone_size: -
cdr3_nt: TGTGCCAGTAGTATAGATCTCCCAGGGCAGAGCAATCAGCCCCAGCATTTT; cdr3_aa: CASSIDLPGQSNQPQHF; d_call: -; v_call: TRBV19; j_call: TRBJ1-5; clone_size: -
cdr3_nt: TGCGCCAGCAGCATCAGGACTGCTAGCACAGATACGCAGTATTTT; cdr3_aa: CASSIRTASTDTQYF; d_call: -; v_call: TRBV5-1; j_call: TRBJ2-3; clone_size: -
cdr3_nt: TGTGCCAGCAGCGGGGGAGCAGTTTCCCAAGAGACCCAGTACTTC; cdr3_aa: CASSGGAVSQETQYF; d_call: -; v_call: TRBV9; j_call: TRBJ2-5; clone_size: -
cdr3_nt: TGTGCCAGCAGCAAATCACCGGGACAGAACACCGGGGAGCTGTTTTTT; cdr3_aa: CASSKSPGQNTGELFF; d_call: -; v_call: TRBV9; j_call: TRBJ2-2; clone_size: -
cdr3_nt: TGTGCCAGCAGCCAGGGGACAGTGGATGGCTACACCTTC; cdr3_aa: CASSQGTVDGYTF; d_call: TRBD1; v_call: TRBV14; j_call: TRBJ1-2; clone_size: few
cdr3_nt: TGCAGCGTTGAAGATTGGAGGGGACAAGAGACCCAGTACTTC; cdr3_aa: CSVEDWRGQETQYF; d_call: -; v_call: TRBV29-1; j_call: TRBJ2-5; clone_size: -
cdr3_nt: TGTGCCAGCTCAATGGACAGGGACACTGAAGCTTTCTTT; cdr3_aa: CASSMDRDTEAFF; d_call: TRBD1; v_call: TRBV18; j_call: TRBJ1-1; clone_size: few
cdr3_nt: TGCGCCAGCAGCCAAGGCGGGACAGTTGAAGCTTTCTTT; cdr3_aa: CASSQGGTVEAFF; d_call: TRBD1; v_call: TRBV4-1; j_call: TRBJ1-1; clone_size: once
cdr3_nt: TGTGCCAGCAGCCAATACAGGGTTGAGTACGAGCAGTACTTC; cdr3_aa: CASSQYRVEYEQYF; d_call: -; v_call: TRBV2; j_call: TRBJ2-7; clone_size: -
cdr3_nt: TGTGCCAGCTCACCAGCGACAGGGGGGGAAACTGAAGCTTTCTTT; cdr3_aa: CASSPATGGETEAFF; d_call: TRBD1; v_call: TRBV18; j_call: TRBJ1-1; clone_size: once
cdr3_nt: TGTGCCAGCAGCTTCCAGGGGCAAGAGACCCAGTACTTC; cdr3_aa: CASSFQGQETQYF; d_call: -; v_call: TRBV5-5; j_call: TRBJ2-5; clone_size: -
cdr3_nt: TGTGCCAGCAGTTCAAGAATCCGGGATCAGCCCCAGCATTTT; cdr3_aa: CASSSRIRDQPQHF; d_call: -; v_call: TRBV28; j_call: TRBJ1-5; clone_size: -
cdr3_nt: TGTGCCAGCAGCACCAACAGGGGCGGCAATCAGCCCCAGCATTTT; cdr3_aa: CASSTNRGGNQPQHF; d_call: TRBD1; v_call: TRBV7-9; j_call: TRBJ1-5; clone_size: -
cdr3_nt: TGCAGTGCTAGAGGGCAGCAGCCCCAGCATTTT; cdr3_aa: CSARGQQPQHF; d_call: -; v_call: TRBV20-1; j_call: TRBJ1-5; clone_size: -
cdr3_nt: TGTGCCACCAGTGACCCGGGACAGATCCAAGAGACCCAGTACTTC; cdr3_aa: CATSDPGQIQETQYF; d_call: TRBD1; v_call: TRBV24-1; j_call: TRBJ2-5; clone_size: -
cdr3_nt: TGTGCCAGCAGTCGAACGGACAGGGATAATTCACCCCTCCACTTT; cdr3_aa: CASSRTDRDNSPLHF; d_call: TRBD1; v_call: TRBV2; j_call: TRBJ1-6; clone_size: once
cdr3_nt: TGTGCCAGCAGCGCGACAGGGAACACTGAAGCTTTCTTT; cdr3_aa: CASSATGNTEAFF; d_call: -; v_call: TRBV6-1; j_call: TRBJ1-1; clone_size: once
cdr3_nt: TGTGCCAGCAGCCAGGGGTTTGCTGGAAACACCATATATTTT; cdr3_aa: CASSQGFAGNTIYF; d_call: -; v_call: TRBV7-9; j_call: TRBJ1-3; clone_size: -
cdr3_nt: TGTGCCTGGGGCTACGAGACCCAGTACTTC; cdr3_aa: CAWGYETQYF; d_call: -; v_call: TRBV30; j_call: TRBJ2-5; clone_size: -
cdr3_nt: TGTGCCAGCAGCCCCCTGAATTCACCCCTCCACTTT; cdr3_aa: CASSPLNSPLHF; d_call: -; v_call: TRBV11-2; j_call: TRBJ1-6; clone_size: few
cdr3_nt: TGTGCCAGCAGTCGGACTCTCTTGGGCAATGAGCAGTTCTTC; cdr3_aa: CASSRTLLGNEQFF; d_call: -; v_call: TRBV6-5; j_call: TRBJ2-1; clone_size: -
cdr3_nt: TGTGCCAGCAGTGCGGTTAGCGGCTCCTACGAGCAGTACTTC; cdr3_aa: CASSAVSGSYEQYF; d_call: -; v_call: TRBV27; j_call: TRBJ2-7; clone_size: -
cdr3_nt: TGTGCCAGCAGGAAAGTGAGACAGGGTTCTTACGAGCAGTACTTC; cdr3_aa: CASRKVRQGSYEQYF; d_call: TRBD1; v_call: TRBV2; j_call: TRBJ2-7; clone_size: -
cdr3_nt: TGTGCCAGCAGTTACGGTAGGAACACTGAAGCTTTCTTT; cdr3_aa: CASSYGRNTEAFF; d_call: -; v_call: TRBV6-5; j_call: TRBJ1-1; clone_size: -
cdr3_nt: TGTGCCAGCTCGGGGACAGAGAAGGGACAGCCCCAGCATTTT; cdr3_aa: CASSGTEKGQPQHF; d_call: TRBD1; v_call: TRBV18; j_call: TRBJ1-5; clone_size: -
cdr3_nt: TGTGCCACCAGCAGAGATCGGGTAGCGATGGGAAACACCATATATTTT; cdr3_aa: CATSRDRVAMGNTIYF; d_call: -; v_call: TRBV15; j_call: TRBJ1-3; clone_size: -
cdr3_nt: TGTGCCACCAGTAAAGTAGCGGGACAGGGACAACTCACTGACCAAAATGAGCAGTTCTTC; cdr3_aa: CATSKVAGQGQLTDQNEQFF; d_call: -; v_call: TRBV24-1; j_call: TRBJ2-1; clone_size: few
cdr3_nt: TGTGCCAGCAGCTTTGACACAAGCTCCTACAATGAGCAGTTCTTC; cdr3_aa: CASSFDTSSYNEQFF; d_call: -; v_call: TRBV14; j_call: TRBJ2-1; clone_size: -
cdr3_nt: TGTGCCAGCAGACCCAGCGGGACTGAAAAACTGTTTTTT; cdr3_aa: CASRPSGTEKLFF; d_call: -; v_call: TRBV2; j_call: TRBJ1-4; clone_size: -
cdr3_nt: TGTGCCAGCAGCCTCCCGGGACAGGGGCGTTGGAAACTGTTTTTT; cdr3_aa: CASSLPGQGRWKLFF; d_call: TRBD1; v_call: TRBV3-1/TRBV3-2; j_call: TRBJ1-4; clone_size: -
cdr3_nt: TGTGCCAGCAGGGGCCTCGGGGGCACTGAAGCTTTCTTT; cdr3_aa: CASRGLGGTEAFF; d_call: -; v_call: TRBV2; j_call: TRBJ1-1; clone_size: -
cdr3_nt: TGTGCCAGCAGTCCGGGAGCGAGGGCGGACACAGATACGCAGTATTTT; cdr3_aa: CASSPGARADTDTQYF; d_call: -; v_call: TRBV28; j_call: TRBJ2-3; clone_size: once
cdr3_nt: TGCAGTGCTAGTTTCAGGGGGGAGACCCAGTACTTC; cdr3_aa: CSASFRGETQYF; d_call: TRBD1; v_call: TRBV20-1; j_call: TRBJ2-5; clone_size: -
cdr3_nt: TGTGCCAGCAGTTTCGGGGCTTCTCTGCGGGGCACTGAAGCTTTCTTT; cdr3_aa: CASSFGASLRGTEAFF; d_call: -; v_call: TRBV28; j_call: TRBJ1-1; clone_size: -
cdr3_nt: TGTGCCAGCAGCGTTGACAGGGGGCCTAATTCACCCCTCCACTTT; cdr3_aa: CASSVDRGPNSPLHF; d_call: TRBD1; v_call: TRBV7-3; j_call: TRBJ1-6; clone_size: once
cdr3_nt: TGTGCCACCAGTCTCCAGGGTGCCTACAATGAGCAGTTCTTC; cdr3_aa: CATSLQGAYNEQFF; d_call: -; v_call: TRBV24-1; j_call: TRBJ2-1; clone_size: -
cdr3_nt: TGCAGTGCTAGTCCCAGGCCAGCCTACGAGCAGTACTTC; cdr3_aa: CSASPRPAYEQYF; d_call: -; v_call: TRBV20-1; j_call: TRBJ2-7; clone_size: few
cdr3_nt: TGTGCCAGCAGTACAGGGGTTAGAGAAAAACTGTTTTTT; cdr3_aa: CASSTGVREKLFF; d_call: TRBD1; v_call: TRBV7-8; j_call: TRBJ1-4; clone_size: -
cdr3_nt: TGTGCCAGCTCATCCCAGCCCGGGACAGGGGGCAAAGAGACCCAGTACTTC; cdr3_aa: CASSSQPGTGGKETQYF; d_call: TRBD1; v_call: TRBV18; j_call: TRBJ2-5; clone_size: -
cdr3_nt: TGTGCCAGCAAGAGCGGGGGGGGCTACACCGGGGAGCTGTTTTTT; cdr3_aa: CASKSGGGYTGELFF; d_call: TRBD2; v_call: TRBV27; j_call: TRBJ2-2; clone_size: -
cdr3_nt: TGTGCCAGCAGTTTGTCCGGGACAGACGTCTTTGGCGAAAAACTGTTTTTT; cdr3_aa: CASSLSGTDVFGEKLFF; d_call: TRBD1; v_call: TRBV28; j_call: TRBJ1-4; clone_size: -